The source of this T cell receptor beta chain is a study of blood T cell repertoires in COVID-19. Across the study: T cells, B-cell-depleted T cells, or PBMCs provided the cDNA or gDNA that served as material.

Produced via immunoSEQ multiplex PCR; TCRdb's table is partial and in-frame only. The sample contains about 280,000 clones, 86% of which appear only once. CDR1 SQVTM and CDR2 ANQGSEA come from the germline V gene. V lost 6 bases, J lost 7 bases, and 12 bases stayed unmatched. The CDR3 length is 15 residues. Sequencing was carried out using peripheral blood. The V and J genes are TRBV29-1 and TRBJ1-4, with 9 positions matching TRBD1. The clonotype was recovered from a woman in her 70s with COVID-19, enrolled during active disease. CDR3 DNA: TGCAGCGTCGCCTCCTACAGGGGGCGTATTGAAAAACTGTTTTTT. Amino acid sequence: CSVASYRGRIEKLFF.